This T cell receptor beta chain stems from a study of T cells in Graves' hyperthyroidism and ophthalmopathy. The investigators amplified TCR beta CDR3 regions from RNA transcripts. HTBI primers drove first-round RT-PCR of the TCR CDR3. MiXCR, run by TCRdb on the multiplex PCR reads, gives a single entry per CDR3 protein. The table records about 560,000 distinct CDR3 sequences, around 14% of them present only once. There are many counts of this clonotype. CDR1 and CDR2 (germline): MNHNS, SASEGT. J was trimmed by 5 bases and V by 5 bases; bases with no gene match: 6. This CDR3 comprises 14 residues. Graves' hyperthyroidism is called stable when ophthalmopathy does not progress within 18 months. Patients were aged 18 to 65, had disease duration under 2 months, and had newly diagnosed hyperthyroidism.

This chain links TRBV6-1 with TRBJ2-3; 8 nucleotides line up with TRBD1. The source of this sequence is a young woman with Graves' hyperthyroidism. Sequences were obtained from blood. CDR3 protein: CASSLDRAKDTQYF. The CDR3 nucleotides read TGTGCCAGCAGTCTGGACAGGGCGAAAGATACGCAGTATTTT.